These T cell receptor beta chains were read from a single sample in a study of T cells in Graves' hyperthyroidism and ophthalmopathy. TCRdb redid the calling of the multiplex PCR reads with MiXCR, one entry per CDR3 protein. Found here are 350,000 or so distinct CDR3 sequences, 15% to 20% of them singletons; the top ten hold under 55%. Sequencing was performed on blood. These receptors were taken from a woman in her forties or fifties with Graves' hyperthyroidism. CDR3s include the opening cysteine and the closing phenylalanine or tryptophan. The order of the fields is J gene, D gene, clone size, V gene, CDR3 protein, CDR3 DNA. D genes are given only for firm matches. Clone size, where shown, is once, few, many, or a class for clones that have expanded.

TRBJ2-5,TRBD1,-,TRBV2,CASSEFVGQEQTQYF,TGTGCCAGCAGTGAATTTGTAGGACAGGAGCAGACCCAGTACTTC
TRBJ1-1,-,many,TRBV7-6,CASSQAWGNAEAFF,TGTGCCAGCAGCCAGGCGTGGGGCAACGCTGAAGCTTTCTTT
TRBJ2-5,-,-,TRBV7-2,CASSLAGYRETQYF,TGTGCCAGCAGCTTAGCGGGGTATCGAGAGACCCAGTACTTC
TRBJ2-7,-,few,TRBV5-4,CASSMAPDSFYEQYF,TGTGCCAGCAGTATGGCCCCGGACTCATTCTACGAGCAGTACTTC
TRBJ2-1,-,many,TRBV15,CATSRDRGAVNEQFF,TGTGCCACCAGCAGAGATCGGGGGGCGGTTAATGAGCAGTTCTTC
TRBJ1-4,TRBD1,-,TRBV25-1,CASSELTGTNEKLFF,TGTGCCAGCAGTGAATTGACAGGGACTAATGAAAAACTGTTTTTT
TRBJ1-2,-,many,TRBV3-1,CASSQEFAGAYGYTF,TGTGCCAGCAGCCAAGAGTTTGCAGGGGCCTATGGCTACACCTTC
TRBJ2-1,-,-,TRBV6-1,CASSIQMSSYNEQFF,TGTGCCAGCAGTATACAGATGAGCTCCTACAATGAGCAGTTCTTC
TRBJ2-1,TRBD2,-,TRBV20-1,CSARGLGNNEQFF,TGCAGTGCTAGGGGACTAGGGAACAATGAGCAGTTCTTC
TRBJ2-4,-,few,TRBV5-1,CASSLGDKDIQYF,TGCGCCAGCAGCTTGGGGGACAAGGACATTCAGTACTTC
TRBJ2-3,-,-,TRBV28,CASSIPSIITDTQYF,TGTGCCAGCAGTATTCCCAGCATAATCACAGATACGCAGTATTTT
TRBJ1-2,TRBD1,few,TRBV6-1,CASSDRGQGGYTF,TGTGCCAGCAGTGACCGGGGACAGGGAGGCTACACCTTC
TRBJ2-2,-,-,TRBV6-2/TRBV6-3,CASSPRTLLTGELFF,TGTGCCAGCAGTCCGAGGACCCTTCTCACCGGGGAGCTGTTTTTT
TRBJ2-7,TRBD2,-,TRBV11-2,CASSLVGEGYEQYF,TGTGCCAGCAGCTTAGTCGGGGAGGGCTACGAGCAGTACTTC
TRBJ1-3,-,-,TRBV18,CASSPMDAGNTIYF,TGTGCCAGCTCACCAATGGACGCTGGAAACACCATATATTTT